This record looks at one T cell receptor beta chain sequence and its context. Its binding antigen is unknown. The record has no base qualities; no much larger clone is one base away. The cohort consisted of fewer than 700 healthy bone marrow donors. Cohort members were all nominally healthy when sampled, although unrecorded immune exposures were likely present. The donor was CMV seronegative and was included in the group of a few hundred seronegative cohort members. Each donor provided a peripheral blood sample, and peripheral blood mononuclear cells were used for TCR beta sequencing. The Qiagen DNeasy Blood Extraction Kit was used to extract genomic DNA from the blood cell samples. CDR1 and CDR2 (LGHNA, YNFKEQ) derive from the germline V gene. The germline V and J ends show losses of 4 bases and 4 bases respectively, and no gene match explains 7 bases of the junction. The CDR3 contains 15 residues, cysteine and phenylalanine counted. The only DNA kept is the CDR3, 45 bases in frame from the first base.

Libraries came from the immunoSEQ multiplex PCR assay. The multiplex PCR relied on a mix of 60 forward primers for TCR Vbeta segments and 13 reverse primers for TCR Jbeta segments. A multiplex PCR assay on genomic DNA amplified the CDR3 region of rearranged TCR beta genes. The amplified TCR beta libraries were sequenced on the Illumina HiSeq System as 87-base-pair reads. Regarding the original processing steps: Across the 700 or so repertoires, a later analysis counted roughly 84 million unique TCR beta chains, roughly 11 million of which were shared by at least two donors. Raw reads were error-corrected and collapsed into unique sequences with a nearest-neighbor algorithm that merged closely related sequences to remove PCR and sequencing errors. CDR3 sequences were aligned to IMGT reference sequences to assign V, D and J gene segments. Each retained sequence needed at least a six-nucleotide match to both a V gene segment and a J gene segment. A rearrangement was called productive if the CDR3 had no stop codons and remained in frame with V and J, and every other rearrangement was called non-productive. CDR3 was defined according to IMGT convention as the region running from the second conserved V-encoded cysteine to the conserved J-encoded phenylalanine. The earlier analysis of about 640 of the donors excluded any sequence lacking an unambiguous match to a single V gene segment. An earlier analysis of several hundred of the donors called V segments functional above 56.7% productive rearrangements and segregating when the between-donor standard deviation exceeded 5%. A statistical classification framework was built to diagnose cytomegalovirus status from the catalog of TCR beta chain sequences. A later analysis assigned V and J genes by comparing TCR nucleotide sequences with IMGT/GENE-DB human TR gene sequences. A later analysis assigned CDR3 sequences and most-parsimonious VDJ recombination scenarios with the TCRdist pipeline. A later analysis defined each TCR beta chain by its CDR3 amino acid sequence plus V-gene family, and excluded reads lacking a unique V-gene family. A later analysis removed 500 to 650 highly shared, low-generation-probability nucleotide sequences to deal with suspected cross-contamination and a sequencing artifact. In a later analysis, a clonal expansion index was calculated for each public chain from normalized within-repertoire ranks of inferred template counts. A later analysis computed generation probabilities with a VDJ recombination model fitted to out-of-frame rearrangements, and checked the results against IGoR. In a later analysis, TCR-TCR, TCR-HLA and TCR-CMV co-occurrence was scored with hypergeometric tests, and a repertoire-size bias correction was applied to TCR pairs. To estimate false discovery rates, a later analysis permuted the HLA or CMV assignments 20 times. In a later analysis, co-occurring TCRs were grouped using DBSCAN, and TCRdist sequence similarity was added for clustering within HLA-allele-positive subsets. For co-occurrence clustering, repertoires with fewer than 30,000 or more than 120,000 public chains were excluded, along with four or five repertoires with anomalous nucleotide sharing. What TCRdb holds here is the immuneACCESS table cut down to in-frame rearrangements. Part of the clones is not present; checked against another copy, under half of the missing clones reflect an unresolved V gene, and the others are unexplained. V and J calls and clone size are copied from that table; D and trimming were computed from the DNA. This sample holds more than 80,000 clones; 70% to 75% were observed only once. More than 3.5% of the sample rests with the top ten.

The data were obtained in a study of cytomegalovirus exposure and HLA in healthy donors (TCRdb year 2017). Background for the entire study: In an earlier analysis of under 750 of the donors, around 290 Gb of sequence data and 95 million to 130 million unique TCR beta sequences from 150 million to 200 million T cells were reported. About 280 gigabases of sequencing data and 70 million to 85 million unique TCR sequences were included in an early release covering 500 to 750 HLA-typed donors. Among the roughly 430 genotyped donors, approximately 81% belonged to the genetic ancestry cluster associated with self-reported Caucasian donors. The aim of the study was to test whether cataloging public T cell receptors could identify signatures of past pathogen exposure. The study profiled the T cell repertoires of more than 500 subjects by immunosequencing and related them to cytomegalovirus serostatus. A separate validation cohort of roughly 130 different subjects was used in addition to the 666-subject first cohort. High-throughput TCR immunosequencing, statistical association of individual TCRs with disease status, and machine learning were combined to predict cytomegalovirus infection status. A later analysis re-analyzed previously published TCR beta repertoires from about 730 donors and added high-resolution HLA genotyping to study TCR occurrence patterns. In the later analysis, no new phenotypic data were used to find candidate immune exposures; instead, reliance was placed on TCR beta sequences and their occurrence across donors. An earlier analysis of around 580 of the donors used high-throughput TCR beta sequencing to judge whether each TCR beta V gene segment behaved as functional or pseudogenic. Donor age, sex, ethnicity and CMV serostatus were collected together with the repertoire data. Genome-wide SNP genotypes for about 60% of the 666 donors were used in a later genetic analysis, which treated that subset as a discovery cohort. All discovery cohort repertoires had been generated on a single sequencing platform. Class I and class II HLA loci were covered by the typing at four-digit resolution. Typing coverage differed by locus: A, B, C, DRB1 and DQB1 were typed in roughly 620-630 donors, DQA1 in 500 to 550, DPA1 in roughly 590, and DPB1 in approximately 450. About five DR-DQ haplotypes were treated as single units for association and clustering because of strong linkage in the cohort. On average, about 200,000 unique TCR beta nucleotide sequences were sequenced per donor among a few hundred genotyped donors of the cohort, with 15% to 20% of those sequences being non-productive.

The paper's findings and limits, for the study overall: Because HLA typing was unavailable for some donors at each locus, only the typed subset was used in association tests. Most TCR sequences were observed very rarely across donors, whereas some public TCRs were present in many individuals. Three of the identified cytomegalovirus-associated TCR beta chains were confirmed in vitro to be specific for cytomegalovirus antigens. A cluster of highly shared sequence variants was judged likely to be a technical artifact of the sequencing pipeline. In a later genetic analysis, fewer N-insertions in productive TCRs were reported among donors in an Asian-associated ancestry cluster than the roughly 640-donor mean. According to the authors, the approach could potentially be generalized to other disease states and immunological phenotypes. The classifier was reported to diagnose cytomegalovirus status with high specificity and sensitivity in both the original and validation cohorts. A further reported finding was that TCR beta sequences accurately predicted the HLA-A and HLA-B alleles for most subjects in the first cohort. In this cohort, only TCR beta chains were sequenced, and detectable features were limited by the absence of alpha or paired-chain data. In a later analysis, HLA-associated TCR beta chains were found to be more clonally expanded and to have lower generation probabilities than equally common non-associated chains. A later analysis reported that several top co-occurrence clusters appeared linked to parvovirus B19, influenza, CMV and Epstein-Barr virus. At a false discovery rate of 0.05, a later analysis linked around 15,000 TCR beta sequences to specific HLA alleles. In a later analysis, most CMV-associated TCR beta chains were found to appear HLA-restricted, with HLA associations seemingly driven largely by CMV exposure. CMV serostatus was the only immune exposure information available for the cohort. Because counts were too low, about 18 rarely observed V segments, including chromosome 9 orphons, were excluded from the earlier analysis of 587 of the donors. Broadly in line with IMGT annotations, most TCR beta V segments showed up in productive rearrangements about 90% or about 30% of the time in an earlier analysis of 587 of the donors. In the study, 164 TCR beta chains were listed as associated with cytomegalovirus. According to a later analysis, TCR association rates differed among HLA loci, with DRB1 alleles showing the most associated TCRs and HLA-C alleles showing the fewest. Sequencing depth was assumed to be roughly uniform across donors in the presence/absence analyses, though that assumption may not hold. In a later genetic analysis, a missense DCLRE1C variant was associated with V-gene and J-gene trimming of TCR beta chains, and the association was replicated in an independent cohort. Some IMGT-functional V segments, including TRBV6-2 and TRBV6-3, could not be told apart with the 87-base-pair reads, so those segments were excluded. Correlated functional status among segregating V segments might be attributable to linkage disequilibrium, but an unknown experimental factor could not be ruled out. Assigning TCR associations to individual alleles was difficult when HLA alleles, especially DR and DQ, strongly co-occurred.

Source material: PBMCs. The source of this sequence is a man aged 55 to 70 in good health and CMV-seronegative. The chain joins TRBV4-2 to TRBJ1-2, and 9 junctional nucleotides match TRBD1. The nucleotides are TGTGCCAGCAGCCGGCCAGGGGACAGGGCCTATGGCTACACCTTC. Protein translation: CASSRPGDRAYGYTF.